The T cell receptor beta chain under discussion was sequenced for a study of T cell responses to AZD1222 COVID-19 vaccine. As for the study in general: The study pooled second doses at about 4 or about 12 weeks. Study outcomes and limitations: In all cases, repertoires were sampled only after the peak T cell response. Baseline seropositivity characterized only six or seven AZD1222 recipients. Spike regions recognized by vaccine-associated CD4 TCRs spanned the protein, led by 160-218 and 743-854.

This clone was recorded only once. Its antigen remains unknown. The repertoire was sequenced with immunoSEQ multiplex PCR; TCRdb's copy has only in-frame clones and lacks some. Here the sample spans around 110,000 clones, about 90% being singletons. This clonotype was sampled from an adult in good health. The sequencing here drew on peripheral blood, taken on day 0 of AZD1222 vaccination.

The CDR3 sequence: CASSGTENQPQHF. DNA of the CDR3: TGTGCCAGCAGCGGGACAGAAAATCAGCCCCAGCATTTT. The V and J genes are TRBV2 and TRBJ1-5, with 7 nucleotides matching TRBD1. V gave up 6 bases and J gave up 4 bases; unmatched junction bases: 3. The CDR3 covers 13 residues. From germline, CDR1 is SNHLY and CDR2 FYNNEI. The full variable domain, its missing parts supplied by reference TRBV2 and TRBJ1-5, is EPEVTQTPSHQVTQMGQEVILRCVPISNHLYFYWYRQILGQKVEFLVSFYNNEISEKSEIFDDQFSVERPDGSNFTLKIRSTKLEDSAMYFCASSGTENQPQHFGDGTRLSIL.